This T cell receptor (beta chain) emerged from a study of blood T cell repertoires in COVID-19. The wider study: Researchers got acute and convalescent COVID-19 samples from the United States, Italy and Spain. From T cells, B-cell-depleted T cells, or PBMCs came the material, which was cDNA or gDNA.

Original processing notes: Amplification of reference gene primers provided the estimated nucleated cell counts. The repertoire was sequenced with immunoSEQ multiplex PCR; TCRdb's copy has only in-frame clones and lacks some. V and J calls and clone size are given by that table; D and trimming were obtained from the DNA. The sample includes some 200,000 clones, roughly 80% of them seen just once. This CDR3 has 15 amino acids. Germline V gene sequence: CDR1 SGHAT, CDR2 FQNNGV. Material: peripheral blood. The source of this sequence is a woman aged 40 to 50 with acute or convalescent COVID-19. V usage is TRBV11-2 and J usage is TRBJ2-5, with D possibly matching TRBD2 (6 bases). The DNA end is a closer match to TRBJ2-7, so the J assignment may be wrong. CDR3 loop: CASSLDFLRGIEQYF. The CDR3 nucleotides are TGTGCCAGCAGCTTAGATTTCCTGCGGGGCATCGAGCAGTACTTC.